Listed below are T cell receptor beta chains from one sample, sequenced in a study of T cell changes during pregnancy in multiple sclerosis. Sequenced by immunoSEQ multiplex PCR; TCRdb stores in-frame clones only, minus some. The sample consists of under 100,000 clones, 75% to 95% of them appearing once. Specimen: peripheral blood, collected in the first trimester of pregnancy. The receptor source for this set is a female donor in good health, enrolled as a control in a pregnancy study. The CDR3 runs from the conserved cysteine through the conserved F or W. A D gene is named only where the DNA matches it firmly. The size field is filled for only some rows; it gives once, few, many or a size class.

j_call,v_call,clone_size,d_call,cdr3_nt,cdr3_aa
TRBJ1-1,TRBV28,.,.,TGTGCCAGCAGTTTATTGAGGACTGAAGCTTTCTTT,CASSLLRTEAFF
TRBJ2-6,TRBV5-4,once,.,TGTGCCAGCAGCCCCGGAGGGGAAATTGGGGCCAACGTCCTGACTTTC,CASSPGGEIGANVLTF
TRBJ1-1,TRBV5-4,.,TRBD1,TGTGCCAGCAGCGGGACAGGGCCTGAAGCTTTCTTT,CASSGTGPEAFF
TRBJ1-1,TRBV27,.,.,TGTGCCAGCAGTTACCAGAGGCTCACTGAAGCTTTCTTT,CASSYQRLTEAFF
TRBJ1-3,TRBV7-9,once,.,TGTGCCAGCAGCTTAGGACAGCCAAGCTCTGGAAACACCATATATTTT,CASSLGQPSSGNTIYF
TRBJ2-7,TRBV4-3,once,TRBD1,TGCGCCAGCAGCCAAGGGACAGGGCATTACGAGCAGTACTTC,CASSQGTGHYEQYF
TRBJ2-5,TRBV12-5,.,.,TGTGCTAGTGCCCCCGCAGGGGCGTACGAGACCCAGTACTTC,CASAPAGAYETQYF
TRBJ1-6,TRBV4-1,.,.,TGCGCCAGCAGCCAAGATCTGAACAGGTGGGGTTCACCCCTCCACTTT,CASSQDLNRWGSPLHF
TRBJ2-1,TRBV6-4,.,TRBD1,TGTGCCAGCAGCCCTGGGACAGGGATCGATAATGAGCAGTTCTTC,CASSPGTGIDNEQFF
TRBJ1-5,TRBV11-2,.,TRBD1,TGTGCCAGCAGCTTAGATAGGGGACAGGGGAATCAGCCCCAGCATTTT,CASSLDRGQGNQPQHF
TRBJ1-4,TRBV18,.,TRBD1,TGTGCCAGCTCCCTATCGAGGGGGCAGGCTAATGAAAAACTGTTTTTT,CASSLSRGQANEKLFF
TRBJ2-3,TRBV11-2,.,TRBD2,TGTGCCAGCAGCCTAGCTCCGACTAGCGGGGGGGGCACAGATACGCAGTATTTT,CASSLAPTSGGGTDTQYF
TRBJ2-7,TRBV7-6,.,.,TGTGCCAGCAGCTTAGAGGCCCAGGGAACCTACGAGCAGTACTTC,CASSLEAQGTYEQYF
TRBJ1-5,TRBV19,.,.,TGTGCCAGTGAAAGGGGGTCTCAGCCCCAGCATTTT,CASERGSQPQHF
TRBJ2-1,TRBV7-9,.,TRBD1,TGTGCCAGCGAAGGGGGCTCCTACAATGAGCGGTTCTTC,CASEGGSYNERFF
TRBJ1-5,TRBV19,.,.,TGTGCCAGTAGTATATTGGCAGATAGCAATCAGCCCCAGCATTTT,CASSILADSNQPQHF
TRBJ2-5,TRBV30,.,.,TGTGCCTGGGGGGAGGCTCCCCCCGAACAAGAGACCCAGTACTTC,CAWGEAPPEQETQYF
TRBJ2-7,TRBV4-2,.,TRBD1,TGTGCCAGCAGCTACAGCCCGGGACAGGCCGTCTACGAGCAGTACTTC,CASSYSPGQAVYEQYF
TRBJ2-7,TRBV7-2,.,TRBD2,TGTGCCAGCAGCTCACGGGAGGGGACCTACGAGCAGTACTTC,CASSSREGTYEQYF
TRBJ2-2,TRBV7-9,few,.,TGTGCCAGCAGCCCACAGACAGAGAACACCGGGGAGCTGTTTTTT,CASSPQTENTGELFF
TRBJ1-2,TRBV27,.,.,TGTGCCAGCAGTCCGGGGGGGGGCGCCGGAGCTAACTATGGCTACACCTTC,CASSPGGGAGANYGYTF
TRBJ2-1,TRBV9,.,TRBD1,TGTGCCAGCACCCCAACAGGGGGATCCTACAATGAGCAGTTCTTC,CASTPTGGSYNEQFF
TRBJ2-7,TRBV4-1,.,TRBD1,TGCGCCAGCAGCCAAGTCGACAGGGACTACGAGCAGTACTTC,CASSQVDRDYEQYF
TRBJ2-1,TRBV19,.,TRBD1,TGTGCCAGTAGTATCGCTCAGGGGGCTCGGGTTTTCAATGAGCAGTTCTTC,CASSIAQGARVFNEQFF
TRBJ2-1,TRBV6-5,few,TRBD2,TGTGCCAGCAGTTACGGACTAGCGGCGAATGAGCAGTTCTTC,CASSYGLAANEQFF
TRBJ1-2,TRBV18,.,.,TGTGCCAGCTCACCACCCGAAGACAGAGTTAGTGGCTACACCTTC,CASSPPEDRVSGYTF
TRBJ2-1,TRBV7-4,.,TRBD2,TGTGCCAGCAGCTTATTGAGGCTAGCGGGCAGGAGCTCCTACAATGAGCAGTTCTTC,CASSLLRLAGRSSYNEQFF
TRBJ1-1,TRBV28,.,.,TGTGCCAGCTTTCGACGGACAAACACTGAAGCTTTCTTT,CASFRRTNTEAFF
TRBJ2-7,TRBV11-2,.,TRBD2,TGTGCCAGCAGCTTAGAGCGGGGGATAAGCTCCTACGAGCAGTACTTC,CASSLERGISSYEQYF
TRBJ1-4,TRBV7-8,once,TRBD1,TGTGCCAGCAGCTTAGACAGGGGCGGCGAAAAACTGTTTTTT,CASSLDRGGEKLFF
TRBJ2-7,TRBV9,.,.,TGTGCCAGCAGCACTTCCGGGGGTCACTCCTACGAGCAGTACTTC,CASSTSGGHSYEQYF
TRBJ1-5,TRBV28,.,TRBD1,TGTGCCAGCATCGGACAGGGCCGCAATCAGCCCCAGCATTTT,CASIGQGRNQPQHF
TRBJ1-2,TRBV5-1,.,TRBD1,TGCGCCAGCAGCTTGGGGGACAGGGACTATGGCTACACCTTC,CASSLGDRDYGYTF
TRBJ2-5,TRBV11-2,.,.,TGTGCCAGCAGCTGGGGGGTCGGAGAGACCCAGTACTTC,CASSWGVGETQYF
TRBJ1-6,TRBV30,.,.,TGTGCCTGGAGTGTAGGGGGGGCGTCCCTCCACTTT,CAWSVGGASLHF
TRBJ2-5,TRBV5-1,.,TRBD1,TGCGCCAGCAGCTCTGGGACAGGGAGCCAAGAGACCCAGTACTTC,CASSSGTGSQETQYF
TRBJ2-5,TRBV23-1,.,.,TGCGCCAGCAGTCAATCGGTAGGCGGGCCCCAAGAGACCCAGTACTTC,CASSQSVGGPQETQYF
TRBJ1-5,TRBV6-1,once,.,TGTGCCAGCAGTGAACCCCTTCAGCCCCAGCATTTT,CASSEPLQPQHF